Sequencing of this T cell receptor beta chain was carried out in a study of blood T cell repertoires in COVID-19. Study background: Acute and convalescent COVID-19 samples came from the United States, Italy and Spain. T cells, B-cell-depleted T cells, or PBMCs provided the cDNA or gDNA that served as material.

Germline CDR1 LGHDT, CDR2 YNNKEL (reference sequence). The CDR3 is made up of 16 amino acids. V dropped 4 bases and J dropped 2 bases, with 17 bases sitting between them. How the authors handled the data: The authors estimated nucleated cell counts from reference gene primer amplification. The data were produced by immunoSEQ multiplex PCR, yet TCRdb's version contains in-frame clones alone and is incomplete. V and J calls and clone size follow that table, whereas D and trimming were derived from the DNA. The sample consists of around 200,000 clones, 80% to 85% of them appearing once. Source material: peripheral blood. The sequence was collected from a man aged 50 to 59 with active or convalescent COVID-19. The rearrangement links TRBV3-1 (or the pseudogene TRBV3-2) to TRBJ1-1, with D perhaps matching TRBD1 (5 bases). CDR3 region: CASSRFITGVNTEAFF. DNA for the CDR3: TGTGCCAGCAGCCGATTCATAACAGGCGTCAACACTGAAGCTTTCTTT.